The 29 T cell receptor beta chains given below trace back to one sample, sequenced in a study of T cell clonotyping in hematopoietic cell transplantation. Produced via immunoSEQ multiplex PCR; TCRdb's table is partial and in-frame only. The profile covers tens of thousands of clones, with less than 95% appearing a single time and approximately 0.8% taken by the ten largest. Specimen: peripheral blood mononuclear cells. The receptors originated from a woman between 45 and 60 years old in good health. Some clones in this sample may be carry-over from other donors' samples.

The CDR3 bases are TGTGCCAGAAGCTTAGGGGCCGGCTATTTGTATGGCTACACCTTC. It yields the protein CARSLGAGYLYGYTF. The V gene is TRBV5-3, the J gene TRBJ1-2, with D perhaps TRBD1 (5 bases). TRBV5-3 is an ORF; its function is uncertain. V was shortened by 2 bases and J by 5 bases, with 16 bases between the two germline ends. The CDR3 is made up of 15 amino acids.

About this clone: At one of its ends the junction is not consistent with the germline gene, which may arise from a read error. The genes are TRBV28 and TRBJ2-5, with 9 bases aligning to TRBD2. This CDR3 contains 13 residues. The germline CDR1 and CDR2 sequences are MDHEN and SYDVKM. The CDR3 loop reads CAGSGGYQETQYF. CDR3 in DNA: TGTGCCGGCAGCGGGGGGTACCAAGAGACCCAGTACTTC.

The chain joins TRBV11-3 to TRBJ2-5, with D perhaps assigned TRBD1 or TRBD2 (7 bases each). V gave up 6 bases and J gave up 5 bases, with 22 bases separating them. This CDR3 is built from 16 residues. Germline V gene sequence: CDR1 SGHNT, CDR2 YENEEA. CDR3 DNA: TGTGCCAGCAGTGGGGAAGGGAGGGGGCCGAGGGAGACCCAGTACTTC. Its translation: CASSGEGRGPRETQYF.

V is TRBV11-3 and J is TRBJ2-1; weak D call: TRBD2 (6 bases). CDR1 SGHNT and CDR2 YENEEA come from the germline V gene. CDR3 length: 14 amino acids. Trimming cost V 5 bases and J 6 bases, with 14 bases left between them. This CDR3 is CASSVFSGGNEQFF. CDR3 sequence (DNA): TGTGCCAGCAGCGTTTTTTCCGGGGGCAATGAGCAGTTCTTC.

This clone has just one count. The V gene is TRBV7-8, the J gene TRBJ1-2; a possible D gene is TRBD1 (5 bases). V lost 2 bases and J 6 bases, leaving 10 bases between the germline ends. The CDR3 is made up of 13 amino acids. The germline CDR1 and CDR2 sequences are SGHVS and FQNEAQ. The CDR3 loop reads CASSLRGGDGYTF. The CDR3 DNA sequence: TGTGCCAGCAGCTTAAGGGGCGGCGATGGCTACACCTTC.

V and J are TRBV6-5 and TRBJ1-2; D not resolved. Between the trimmed V and J ends, which lost 0 bases and 10 bases, there was a span of 9 bases. This CDR3 is built from 12 residues. CDR1 is MNHEY, CDR2 SVGAGI, per germline. For the CDR3, the DNA is TGTGCCAGCAGTTACTCCCCTTCCCACTACACCTTC. Residues: CASSYSPSHYTF.

CDR3 DNA: TGTGCCAGCTCGAGTAGGTGGACTGAAGCTTTCTTT. Its protein product is CASSSRWTEAFF. V and J are TRBV28 and TRBJ1-1; D gene unclear. This CDR3 region has 12 residues. The germline CDR1 and CDR2 sequences are MDHEN and SYDVKM. The V gene lost 8 bases and the J gene lost 5 bases, with 12 bases spanning the gap.

The chain joins TRBV2 to TRBJ1-2; TRBD1 matches 10 bases. There are 14 residues in the CDR3. V was pared by 4 bases and J by 6 bases, with 5 bases of the junction left unmatched. Germline assignment: CDR1 SNHLY and CDR2 FYNNEI. In nucleotides, the CDR3 is TGTGCCAGCAGTGGGACAGGGGGTGACAATGGCTACACCTTC. This encodes CASSGTGGDNGYTF.

The chain couples TRBV6-5 to TRBJ1-1; D remains unclear. CDR3 length: 14 amino acids. Trimming left V 2 bases short and J 6 bases short, with 13 bases between. Looked up from germline, CDR1 is MNHEY and CDR2 is SVGAGI. The CDR3 is CASSYRSTRAEAFF. Written as DNA, the CDR3 is TGTGCCAGCAGTTACCGGTCCACCCGGGCTGAAGCTTTCTTT.

The genes are TRBV9 and TRBJ1-4, with 10 bases lining up with TRBD1. Germline trimming cut 4 bases from V and 8 bases from J; bases unmatched to any gene: 14. The length of the CDR3 is 17 residues. Germline V gene lookup returns CDR1 SGDLS and CDR2 YYNGEE. The CDR3 sequence: CASSSRTGGGEREKLFF. The DNA for the CDR3 is TGTGCCAGCAGCTCTAGGACAGGGGGAGGAGAGCGCGAAAAACTGTTTTTT.

This rearrangement joins TRBV6-1 to TRBJ1-1; possibly TRBD1 for D (5 bases). V lost 8 bases and J 1 base, leaving 11 bases between the germline ends. CDR1 MNHNS and CDR2 SASEGT come from the germline V gene. The CDR3 sequence is 13 residues long. CDR3 nucleotide sequence: TGTGCCAGCGCGGTCGGGGGGAACACTGAAGCTTTCTTT. Amino acid sequence: CASAVGGNTEAFF.

The chain joins TRBV20-1 to TRBJ1-2; 9 bases line up with TRBD1. The CDR3 is made up of 11 amino acids. From germline, CDR1 is DFQATT and CDR2 SNEGSKA (reference sequence). The DNA for the CDR3 is TGCTGCACCGGGACAGGGCGAGGCTACACCTTC. As protein: CCTGTGRGYTF.

This clone was counted between two and nine times. V and J are TRBV2 and TRBJ1-5; D is ambiguous. The CDR3 contains 12 residues. The V and J ends lost 3 bases and 6 bases respectively, with 6 bases between them. CDR1 is SNHLY and CDR2 is FYNNEI in the germline V gene. The CDR3 loop reads CASSDLLQPQHF. The CDR3 DNA reads TGTGCCAGCAGTGACCTCCTTCAGCCCCAGCATTTT. Full variable domain (outside the CDR3, taken from reference TRBV2 and TRBJ1-5): EPEVTQTPSHQVTQMGQEVILRCVPISNHLYFYWYRQILGQKVEFLVSFYNNEISEKSEIFDDQFSVERPDGSNFTLKIRSTKLEDSAMYFCASSDLLQPQHFGDGTRLSIL.

The rearrangement uses TRBV30 and TRBJ2-3; possibly TRBD1 for D (6 bases). Trimming took 3 bases from V and 0 from J, leaving 13 bases between them. The CDR3 totals 15 residues. CDR1 and CDR2 from the germline V gene are GTSNPN and SVGIG (reference sequence). DNA of the CDR3: TGTGCCTGGAGCGGGGACACCCGGAGCACAGATACGCAGTATTTT. As protein: CAWSGDTRSTDTQYF. Full variable domain (missing parts from reference TRBV30 and TRBJ2-3): SQTIHQWPATLVQPVGSPLSLECTVEGTSNPNLYWYRQAAGRGLQLLFYSVGIGQISSEVPQNLSASRPQDRQFILSSKKLLLSDSGFYLCAWSGDTRSTDTQYFGPGTRLTVL.

The gene calls are TRBV5-4 and TRBJ2-7, with 10 positions matching TRBD2. Germline V gives CDR1 SGHNT, CDR2 YYREEE (reference sequence). V dropped 7 bases and J dropped 3; count of bases not matched to a gene: 7. CDR3 length equals 14 residues. The CDR3 bases are TGTGCCAGCGGGCTAGCGGGGGAGGTCTACGAGCAGTACTTC. Encoded protein: CASGLAGEVYEQYF.

This chain uses TRBV7-3 with TRBJ2-5; possible D gene TRBD2, 6 bases. The V gene's germline CDR1 is SGHTA and CDR2 FQGTGA. The CDR3 is 14 residues long. The V and J ends lost 0 bases and 7 bases respectively, with 12 bases between them. This CDR3 is CASSLTGPEGTQYF. CDR3 nucleotide sequence: TGTGCCAGCAGCTTAACCGGTCCGGAGGGGACCCAGTACTTC. The full variable domain, with the rest looked up from reference TRBV7-3 and TRBJ2-5, is GAGVSQTPSNKVTEKGKYVELRCDPISGHTALYWYRQSLGQGPEFLIYFQGTGAADDSGLPNDRFFAVRPEGSVSTLKIQRTERGDSAVYLCASSLTGPEGTQYFGPGTRLLVL.

This chain links TRBV6-5 with TRBJ2-4, with a tentative D call TRBD2 (6 bases). The ends were cut back, 5 bases at V and 8 bases at J, with 19 bases in the middle. The CDR3 contains 15 residues. Germline values: CDR1 MNHEY, CDR2 SVGAGI. The CDR3 spells CASSISDGDSDIQYF. In DNA form, the CDR3 reads TGTGCCAGCAGTATTTCGGACGGGGACTCCGACATTCAGTACTTC.

This clone was seen a single time. The CDR3 region is CASSLISGTGNTEAFF. The CDR3 nucleotides read TGTGCCAGCAGCTTGATTTCCGGGACAGGGAACACTGAAGCTTTCTTT. This chain connects TRBV5-6 to TRBJ1-1; TRBD1 matches 8 bases. The CDR3 spans 16 residues. The junction had 6 bases not matched to a gene; V was cut back by 1 base and J by 1 base. CDR1 and CDR2 from the germline V gene are SGHDT and YYEEEE.

The genes are TRBV4-3 and TRBJ1-4; TRBD1 might be the D (6 bases). The CDR3 sequence is 18 residues long. Germline CDR1 reads LGHNA; CDR2 reads YSLEER. V was clipped by 7 bases and J by 3 bases, with 24 bases between them. CDR3 bases: TGCGCCAGCACCCCCGCAATCCCCCCGGGGGGCCCTAATGAAAAACTGTTTTTT. It codes for CASTPAIPPGGPNEKLFF.

The chain links TRBV6-6 to TRBJ1-1, with 7 bases identical to TRBD1. The V gene end was trimmed by 6 bases and the J gene end by 1 base; junction bases not matched to a gene: 5. CDR1 and CDR2 (germline): MNHNY, SVGAGI (reference sequence). CDR3 length equals 14 residues. The CDR3 loop reads CASREGAANTEAFF. The DNA of the CDR3 is TGTGCCAGCAGAGAGGGGGCCGCGAACACTGAAGCTTTCTTT.

V and J are TRBV6-6 and TRBJ2-2; D remains ambiguous. Germline V gene lookup returns CDR1 MNHNY and CDR2 SVGAGI (reference sequence). With 4 bases removed from V and 4 bases from J, the gap between germline ends came to 13 bases. The CDR3 contains 15 residues. The CDR3 bases are TGTGCCAGCAGTTCTTATGACATCCTCACCGGGGAGCTGTTTTTT. Translating it yields CASSSYDILTGELFF.

The chain joins TRBV9 to TRBJ2-2; TRBD2 might be the D (5 bases). V lost 0 bases, J lost 5 bases, and 5 bases lay in between. CDR1 and CDR2 from the germline V gene are SGDLS and YYNGEE. The CDR3 is 13 amino acids. This CDR3 is CASSVGGTGELFF. The CDR3, as DNA: TGTGCCAGCAGCGTAGGAGGGACCGGGGAGCTGTTTTTT.

This clone was picked up one time. The rearrangement uses TRBV6-1 and TRBJ2-2, with 7 bases fitting TRBD1. The germline V gene has CDR1 MNHNS and CDR2 SASEGT. The CDR3 spans 14 residues. Unmatched junction bases numbered 7, after V lost 5 bases and J lost 7 bases. The CDR3 region has the DNA TGTGCCAGCAGTTCTACAGGGGACGGCGGGGAGCTGTTTTTT. Translation: CASSSTGDGGELFF.

This chain connects TRBV6-4 to TRBJ1-5, with TRBD1 as a possible D gene (6 bases). This CDR3 has 15 amino acids. CDR1 is MRHNA and CDR2 is SNTAGT in the germline V gene. Trimming removed 6 bases at V and 0 bases at J, with 12 bases between. In DNA form, the CDR3 reads TGTGCCAGCAGGAGGTCAGGGGATAGCAATCAGCCCCAGCATTTT. Its translation is CASRRSGDSNQPQHF.

The V gene is TRBV11-3, the J gene TRBJ1-4, with D maybe TRBD1 (6 bases). The germline CDR1 and CDR2 sequences are SGHNT and YENEEA. The CDR3 consists of 15 residues. Trimming took off 5 bases at V and 3 bases at J, with 13 bases between the two ends. CDR3 sequence reads: CASSTGGAANEKLFF. The CDR3 nucleotides are TGTGCCAGCAGCACCGGGGGGGCGGCTAATGAAAAACTGTTTTTT.

This clone showed up just once. The chain couples TRBV5-1 to TRBJ2-7, with 11 bases that match TRBD2. The CDR3 length is 15 residues. Per the germline V gene, CDR1 is SGHRS and CDR2 is YFSETQ. V lost 4 bases and J lost 0; bases outside the gene matches: 3. CDR3 DNA: TGCGCCAGCAGCCTTGGGACTAGCGGCTCCTACGAGCAGTACTTC. It is translated as CASSLGTSGSYEQYF.

V is TRBV7-7 and J is TRBJ1-2; D unresolved. Germline V gene sequence: CDR1 SSHAT, CDR2 FNYEAQ (reference sequence). Trimming took 5 bases from V and 2 from J, leaving 9 bases between them. The CDR3 has 13 amino acids. CDR3 residues: CASSPLPNYGYTF. The CDR3 region has the DNA TGTGCCAGCAGCCCCCTCCCCAACTATGGCTACACCTTC.

The genes are TRBV9 and TRBJ1-2; 7 bases are a match to TRBD1. The ends lost 3 bases at V and 7 bases at J; junction bases unmatched: 9. The CDR3 is 14 residues long. CDR1 and CDR2 from the germline V gene are SGDLS and YYNGEE. CDR3 loop: CASSARQGDRGYTF. CDR3 coding DNA: TGTGCCAGCAGCGCCAGACAGGGAGATCGTGGCTACACCTTC.

V usage is TRBV30 and J usage is TRBJ2-2; 9 positions match TRBD2. CDR3 length equals 15 residues. The V segment lost 8 bases and the J segment 5 bases; nucleotides outside the gene matches: 12. The germline V gene has CDR1 GTSNPN and CDR2 SVGIG (reference sequence). CDR3 nucleotide sequence: TGTGCCCGGCGGGAGGGGGCGCGTTCAACCGGGGAGCTGTTTTTT. Residues: CARREGARSTGELFF. Filled out from reference TRBV30 and TRBJ2-2, the complete variable domain reads SQTIHQWPATLVQPVGSPLSLECTVEGTSNPNLYWYRQAAGRGLQLLFYSVGIGQISSEVPQNLSASRPQDRQFILSSKKLLLSDSGFYLCARREGARSTGELFFGEGSRLTVL.